Each of the 30 T cell receptor beta chains below was sequenced from the same sample in a study of blood T cell repertoires in COVID-19. Assay used: immunoSEQ multiplex PCR; TCRdb lists only in-frame clones, some missing. The top ten clones hold 9.5% to 12% of a sample with about 76,000 clones, about 85% of them seen once. The sample was peripheral blood. The source of these receptors is a man in his 60s with COVID-19, enrolled during active disease.

The chain recombines TRBV11-1 with TRBJ1-1, with 7 nucleotides matching TRBD1. V lost 5 bases, J lost 5 bases, and 11 bases stayed unmatched. Germline values: CDR1 SGHAT, CDR2 FQDESV (reference sequence). CDR3 length equals 15 residues. CDR3 loop: CASSIRTGGGTEAFF. Written as DNA, the CDR3 is TGTGCCAGCAGCATTAGGACAGGAGGGGGGACTGAAGCTTTCTTT.

This chain joins TRBV6-5 and TRBJ1-5, with D unresolved. Trimming removed 6 bases at V and 0 bases at J, with 12 bases between. Germline V gene lookup returns CDR1 MNHEY and CDR2 SVGAGI. The CDR3 runs to 15 residues. CDR3 coding DNA: TGTGCCAGCAGCCTAGACCCGTTTAGCAATCAGCCCCAGCATTTT. This codes for CASSLDPFSNQPQHF.

The rearrangement links TRBV4-2 to TRBJ1-3; D is uncertain. Germline lookup yields CDR1 LGHNA and CDR2 YNFKEQ. V dropped 0 bases and J dropped 4 bases, with 10 bases sitting between them. CDR3 length: 15 residues. The CDR3 bases are TGTGCCAGCAGCCAAGATAACTCGGGAGGAAACACCATATATTTT. It translates to CASSQDNSGGNTIYF.

The CDR3, as DNA: TGTGCTAGTGCCCGCGGCACAGGGTGGAATTCACCCCTCCACTTT. It encodes CASARGTGWNSPLHF. The chain couples TRBV12-5 to TRBJ1-6; TRBD1 is a possible D gene (6 bases). The V end lost 7 bases, the J end lost 7 bases, and 17 bases lay between the germline ends. This CDR3 spans 15 amino acids. Germline CDR1 is LGHNT and CDR2 is FRNRAP.

This clone was counted once. This chain links TRBV5-1 with TRBJ2-7, with D possibly matching TRBD2 (5 bases). CDR3 length: 11 amino acids. The ends were cut back, 5 bases at V and 3 bases at J, with 6 bases in the middle. Looked up from germline, CDR1 is SGHRS and CDR2 is YFSETQ. For the CDR3, the DNA is TGCGCCAGCAGGGAGGACTACGAGCAGTACTTC. It is translated as CASREDYEQYF. Looking up the rest from reference TRBV5-1 and TRBJ2-7 gives the full variable domain: KAGVTQTPRYLIKTRGQQVTLSCSPISGHRSVSWYQQTPGQGLQFLFEYFSETQRNKGNFPGRFSGRQFSNSRSEMNVSTLELGDSALYLCASREDYEQYFGPGTRLTVT.

The rearrangement uses TRBV5-1 and TRBJ2-7; 8 nucleotides line up with TRBD2. With 0 bases clipped from V and 5 bases from J, the junction kept 10 bases outside the gene matches. Per germline, CDR1 SGHRS and CDR2 YFSETQ. The CDR3 is made up of 16 amino acids. The CDR3 region is CASSLGAGGLPNEQYF. CDR3 coding DNA: TGCGCCAGCAGCTTGGGGGCGGGAGGCCTCCCAAACGAGCAGTACTTC.

The J gene is TRBJ2-3, the V gene TRBV6-1, with a weak D call TRBD1 (6 bases). This CDR3 spans 14 amino acids. Germline V gene sequence: CDR1 MNHNS, CDR2 SASEGT. V was trimmed by 5 bases and J by 2 bases, leaving 11 bases between them. CDR3 sequence reads: CASSSGQPTDTQYF. The DNA for the CDR3 is TGTGCCAGCAGTTCCGGACAGCCCACAGATACGCAGTATTTT.

The J gene is TRBJ2-2, the V gene TRBV6-5, with D maybe TRBD1 (5 bases). Between the trimmed V and J ends, which lost 6 bases and 0 bases, there was a span of 8 bases. This CDR3 region has 14 residues. Germline CDR1 MNHEY, CDR2 SVGAGI. CDR3 coding DNA: TGTGCCAGCAGCGAGACAGCGAACACCGGGGAGCTGTTTTTT. This translates into CASSETANTGELFF.

The J gene is TRBJ1-3, the V gene TRBV30; D is unresolved. The CDR3 is made up of 14 amino acids. V dropped 2 bases and J dropped 0 bases, with 8 bases sitting between them. CDR1 is GTSNPN, CDR2 SVGIG, per germline (reference sequence). The CDR3 DNA follows: TGTGCCTGGAGTAGCCCCTCCTCTGGAAACACCATATATTTT. Translating gives CAWSSPSSGNTIYF.

The V and J genes are TRBV11-2 and TRBJ1-2, with D possibly matching TRBD1 (6 bases). Germline V CDR1 and CDR2: SGHAT, FQNNGV. V lost 6 bases, J lost 10 bases, and 18 bases lay in between. CDR3 length: 13 residues. CDR3 amino acids: CASRPTGYSDYTF. In DNA, the CDR3 is TGTGCCAGCAGACCCACAGGGTATAGTGACTACACCTTC.

The chain couples TRBV24-1 to TRBJ2-1, with D maybe TRBD2 (6 bases). Germline-derived CDR1 and CDR2 are KGHDR and SFDVKD. The CDR3 totals 16 residues. V was clipped by 5 bases and J by 5 bases, with 18 bases between them. This CDR3 reads CATSGRTGTGDNEQFF. CDR3 sequence (DNA): TGTGCCACCAGTGGACGAACCGGGACTGGAGACAATGAGCAGTTCTTC.

The rearrangement links TRBV5-1 to TRBJ2-3, with 9 bases identical to TRBD1. Germline trimming cut 4 bases from V and 1 base from J; bases unmatched to any gene: 4. The CDR3 has 15 amino acids. The germline CDR1 and CDR2 sequences are SGHRS and YFSETQ. In nucleotides, the CDR3 is TGCGCCAGCAGCAGGGACAGGGCGGGCACAGATACGCAGTATTTT. Protein product: CASSRDRAGTDTQYF.

This sequence joins TRBV21-1 and TRBJ2-1; TRBD2 reflects the table's D call only, with no check against the DNA. TRBV21-1 is given as a pseudogene. The CDR3 loop spans 14 amino acids. CDR3 protein: CASSKELSEGEQFF. DNA for the CDR3: TGTGCCAGCAGCAAAGAATTATCAGAGGGTGAGCAGTTCTTC.

CDR3 sequence: CASNQQGDSNQPQHF. CDR3 sequence (DNA): TGTGCCAGCAACCAACAGGGGGATAGCAATCAGCCCCAGCATTTT. J is TRBJ1-5 and V is TRBV28; TRBD1 agrees at 8 bases. This CDR3 has 15 residues. Germline V gene data show CDR1 as MDHEN and CDR2 as SYDVKM. V was clipped by 7 bases and J by 0 bases; unmatched bases: 5.

This sequence joins TRBV5-1 and TRBJ1-1; the match to TRBD1 covers 8 bases. This CDR3 is built from 15 residues. With 2 bases clipped from V and 4 bases from J, the junction kept 7 bases outside the gene matches. Germline CDR1 SGHRS, CDR2 YFSETQ. The CDR3: CASSFGAGGGTEAFF. The DNA for the CDR3 is TGCGCCAGCAGCTTTGGGGCAGGGGGCGGCACTGAAGCTTTCTTT.

This chain connects TRBV7-6 to TRBJ1-5; 10 bases align to TRBD1. CDR1 is SGHVS and CDR2 is FNYEAQ in the germline V gene. The CDR3 has 15 amino acids. With 4 bases clipped from V and 4 bases from J, the junction kept 4 bases outside the gene matches. The CDR3 here is CASSSGQGGNQPQHF. The CDR3 DNA sequence: TGTGCCAGCAGCTCAGGACAGGGGGGGAATCAGCCCCAGCATTTT.

The J gene is TRBJ1-1, the V gene TRBV4-2, with D hard to call. Germline CDR1 and CDR2: LGHNA and YNFKEQ. V lost 1 base and J lost 3, with 12 bases in between. The CDR3 covers 15 residues. CDR3 bases: TGTGCCAGCAGCCAAGGAAGGAACAGTCACACTGAAGCTTTCTTT. It codes for CASSQGRNSHTEAFF.

There are a few counts of this clone. V usage is TRBV11-2 and J usage is TRBJ2-1; D may be TRBD1 (8 bases). The V and J ends lost 3 bases and 7 bases respectively, with 13 bases between them. CDR3 length equals 14 residues. CDR1 and CDR2 from the germline V gene are SGHAT and FQNNGV. The DNA of the CDR3 is TGTGCCAGCAGCTTTAACAGGGGGGGTAATGAGCAGTTCTTC. This gives the protein CASSFNRGGNEQFF.

CDR3 in amino acids: CARLETSGYNEQFF. The DNA for the CDR3 is TGTGCCCGCCTGGAGACTAGCGGATACAATGAGCAGTTCTTC. The chain employs TRBV6-5 and TRBJ2-1; 9 bases align to TRBD2. The CDR3 is 14 amino acids. Germline CDR1 MNHEY, CDR2 SVGAGI. J lost 4 bases, V lost 11 bases, and 9 bases had no gene match.

This chain links TRBV28 with TRBJ2-3, with TRBD2 as a possible D gene (6 bases). The V and J ends lost 5 bases and 2 bases respectively, with 8 bases between them. Per the germline V gene, CDR1 is MDHEN and CDR2 is SYDVKM. This CDR3 has 13 residues. The chain's CDR3 is CASSRDSTDTQYF. As DNA, the CDR3 is TGTGCCAGCAGTAGGGACTCCACAGATACGCAGTATTTT.

This clone appeared once. This chain connects TRBV11-2 to TRBJ1-3; 7 bases are a match to TRBD1. Germline V CDR1 and CDR2: SGHAT, FQNNGV. After removal of 0 bases from V and 0 bases from J, the junction contained 5 bases not matched to a gene. The CDR3 has 17 residues. The CDR3 coding sequence is TGTGCCAGCAGCTTAGACGGACAGGTCGACTCTGGAAACACCATATATTTT. This translates into CASSLDGQVDSGNTIYF.

This clone was seen more than once but under ten times. The J gene is TRBJ2-5, the V gene TRBV7-6, with 7 bases that match TRBD1. Unmatched junction bases numbered 7, after V lost 5 bases and J lost 4 bases. The CDR3 extends over 14 amino acids. Looked up from germline, CDR1 is SGHVS and CDR2 is FNYEAQ. The CDR3 nucleotides read TGTGCCAGCAGCCAGGGCAGGGGGAGAGAGACCCAGTACTTC. This gives the protein CASSQGRGRETQYF.

This rearrangement joins TRBV14 to TRBJ2-2; 12 bases map to TRBD2. This CDR3 region has 15 residues. The V and J ends lost 4 bases and 8 bases, in that order; junction bases with no gene match: 5. Germline lookup yields CDR1 SGHDN and CDR2 FVKESK. The CDR3 reads CASSLLAGGAGELFF. The CDR3 DNA reads TGTGCCAGCAGCCTACTAGCGGGAGGAGCGGGGGAGCTGTTTTTT.

This clone turned up a few times. This CDR3 is CASSVDDGRAVGQYF. CDR3 nucleotides: TGTGCCAGCAGCGTAGACGACGGGAGGGCCGTGGGGCAGTACTTC. The chain combines TRBV9 with TRBJ2-7, with TRBD2 identical over 8 bases. The CDR3 length is 15 residues. Germline CDR1 reads SGDLS; CDR2 reads YYNGEE. After removal of 0 bases from V and 9 bases from J, the junction contained 11 bases not matched to a gene. The entire variable domain, with the rest obtained from reference TRBV9 and TRBJ2-7, is as follows: DSGVTQTPKHLITATGQRVTLRCSPRSGDLSVYWYQQSLDQGLQFLIQYYNGEERAKGNILERFSAQQFPDLHSELNLSSLELGDSALYFCASSVDDGRAVGQYFGPGTRLTVT.

This clone was observed once. Written as DNA, the CDR3 is TGTGCCGCGGCAGACCGCGACCGGGAGACCCAGTACTTC. This gives the protein CAAADRDRETQYF. The chain links TRBV11-1 to TRBJ2-5, with D uncertain. Trimming removed 11 bases at V and 5 bases at J, with 18 bases between. Germline V gene sequence: CDR1 SGHAT, CDR2 FQDESV (reference sequence). The CDR3 length is 13 residues.

Concerning this clone itself: The sample carries other DNA sequences with the same CDR3. This chain links TRBV3-1 (or the pseudogene TRBV3-2) with TRBJ1-2; TRBD1 agrees at 7 bases. Germline loops: CDR1 LGHDT, CDR2 YNNKEL (reference sequence). The V segment lost 3 bases and the J segment 4 bases; nucleotides outside the gene matches: 8. This CDR3 is 15 amino acids long. The CDR3 is CASSHPGTDRYGYTF. In nucleotides, the CDR3 is TGTGCCAGCAGCCACCCCGGGACAGACCGCTATGGCTACACCTTC.

The chain joins TRBV7-6 to TRBJ1-1; unclear D gene. The CDR3 is 17 residues long. The germline CDR1 and CDR2 sequences are SGHVS and FNYEAQ. V shed 2 bases and J shed 1 base, with 17 bases lying between them. CDR3 nucleotide sequence: TGTGCCAGCAGCTTATCAAGCGCGGTGGCGGGGAACACTGAAGCTTTCTTT. This sequence encodes CASSLSSAVAGNTEAFF. Drawing the rest from reference TRBV7-6 and TRBJ1-1, the complete variable domain is GAGVSQSPRYKVTKRGQDVALRCDPISGHVSLYWYRQALGQGPEFLTYFNYEAQQDKSGLPNDRFSAERPEGSISTLTIQRTEQRDSAMYRCASSLSSAVAGNTEAFFGQGTRLTVV.

This chain connects TRBV5-6 to TRBJ1-5; 7 positions match TRBD1. The junction had 6 bases not matched to a gene; V was cut back by 0 bases and J by 0 bases. Germline CDR1 SGHDT, CDR2 YYEEEE. The CDR3 is made up of 17 amino acids. The CDR3 here is CASSLDLGGSSNQPQHF. The DNA of the CDR3 is TGTGCCAGCAGCTTGGATTTAGGGGGCTCTAGCAATCAGCCCCAGCATTTT.

CDR3 coding DNA: TGCGCCAGCAGCCCCGGACTAGCGGGGGCCGGGGAGCTGTTTTTT. Protein: CASSPGLAGAGELFF. V gene TRBV5-1 combines with J gene TRBJ2-2, with 13 bases lining up with TRBD2. The CDR3 contains 15 residues. Per the germline V gene, CDR1 is SGHRS and CDR2 is YFSETQ. V lost 4 bases, J lost 6 bases, and 3 bases stayed unmatched.

V and J are TRBV4-1 and TRBJ1-2, with D possibly TRBD1 on 5 matching bases. The CDR3 is 15 amino acids. CDR1 MGHRA and CDR2 YSYEKL come from the germline V gene. V lost 2 bases and J 3 bases, leaving 13 bases between the germline ends. The CDR3 DNA sequence: TGCGCCAGCAGCCAACTAGGGGCGCTACACTATGGCTACACCTTC. Translating gives CASSQLGALHYGYTF.